These 15 T cell receptor beta chains were sequenced from one sample in a study of cytomegalovirus exposure and HLA in healthy donors. In the PCR, 60 Vbeta and 13 Jbeta primers were used. Assay: immunoSEQ multiplex PCR; the TCRdb copy retains only in-frame clones and omits some. The sample lists around 160,000 clones; approximately 82% were seen once. The specimen sequenced was PBMCs. These receptor sequences come from a woman between 35 and 50 years old in good health and CMV-seropositive.

V usage is TRBV9 and J usage is TRBJ2-2, with 7 positions matching TRBD1. Germline V gives CDR1 SGDLS, CDR2 YYNGEE. V lost 0 bases, J lost 7 bases, and 6 bases stayed unmatched. This CDR3 spans 15 amino acids. This CDR3 is CASSVDGTAYGELFF. The CDR3 DNA follows: TGTGCCAGCAGCGTAGATGGGACAGCGTACGGGGAGCTGTTTTTT.

A few counts support this clone. This rearrangement joins TRBV28 to TRBJ1-5; D ambiguous. The V end was cut by 5 bases, the J end by 3 bases, with 11 bases between. The germline gives CDR1 MDHEN, CDR2 SYDVKM. The length of the CDR3 is 14 residues. CDR3 region: CASSPPPLNQPQHF. The DNA for the CDR3 is TGTGCCAGCAGTCCCCCCCCTCTCAATCAGCCCCAGCATTTT.

This clone has a single count. This chain links TRBV7-2 with TRBJ2-7, with TRBD1 as a possible D gene (6 bases). Germline CDR1 SGHTA, CDR2 FQGNSA. The CDR3 has 13 amino acids. Trimming took off 8 bases at V and 4 bases at J, with 15 bases between the two ends. The CDR3 reads CASGQGKGYEQYF. As DNA, the CDR3 is TGTGCCAGCGGGCAGGGGAAAGGTTACGAGCAGTACTTC.

V is TRBV28 and J is TRBJ1-2; TRBD1 might be the D (5 bases). V was pared by 5 bases and J by 8 bases, with 18 bases between. CDR1 and CDR2 (germline): MDHEN, SYDVKM. The CDR3 runs 14 residues. The CDR3 spells CASSQGPLVSGYTF. The CDR3, as DNA: TGTGCCAGCAGTCAGGGTCCACTGGTTTCGGGCTACACCTTC.

This clone was seen only once. The chain is built from TRBV7-6 and TRBJ1-6, with 7 bases that match TRBD1. Germline values: CDR1 SGHVS, CDR2 FNYEAQ. The CDR3 extends over 19 amino acids. The trim removed 4 bases at V and 1 base at J, leaving 13 bases unmatched. CDR3 sequence: CASSSQGLGLGSYNSPLHF. For the CDR3, the DNA is TGTGCCAGCAGCTCACAGGGGTTGGGTTTGGGGTCCTATAATTCACCCCTCCACTTT.

The CDR3 sequence: CASSYNTSAYNEQFF. The DNA of the CDR3 is TGTGCCAGCAGCTATAATACTAGCGCCTACAATGAGCAGTTCTTC. This rearrangement joins TRBV6-8 to TRBJ2-1; 7 bases fit TRBD2. Unmatched junction bases numbered 7, after V lost 6 bases and J lost 2 bases. This CDR3 has 15 residues. The germline V gene has CDR1 MNHGY and CDR2 SAAAGT.

The chain couples TRBV10-2 to TRBJ2-7, with D possibly TRBD2 on 5 matching bases. The V end was cut by 6 bases, the J end by 6 bases, with 9 bases between. CDR1 is WSHSY and CDR2 is SAAADI in the germline V gene. The CDR3 covers 11 residues. CDR3 in amino acids: CASRTAGEQYF. The CDR3 DNA sequence: TGCGCCAGCAGGACTGCGGGCGAGCAGTACTTC.

Points on this clone: At one of its ends the junction is not consistent with the germline gene, which may arise from a read error. This chain uses TRBV7-9 with TRBJ2-7; D is unclear. This CDR3 is 12 amino acids long. Germline lookup yields CDR1 SEHNR and CDR2 FQNEAQ (reference sequence). The CDR3 nucleotides read TGTTCCAGCAGCTTCGCGATCTACGAGCAGTACTTC. Translating gives CSSSFAIYEQYF.

V is TRBV28 and J is TRBJ2-3; D remains ambiguous. V was clipped by 3 bases and J by 0 bases, with 10 bases between them. From germline, CDR1 is MDHEN and CDR2 SYDVKM. The CDR3 covers 15 residues. This chain's CDR3 is CASSFDQVSTDTQYF. CDR3 bases: TGTGCCAGCAGTTTCGATCAGGTTAGCACAGATACGCAGTATTTT.

This clone was seen a few times. The V gene is TRBV28, the J gene TRBJ2-3, with 12 bases identical to TRBD2. Germline V gene sequence: CDR1 MDHEN, CDR2 SYDVKM. The CDR3 sequence is 16 residues long. The trim removed 4 bases at V and 2 bases at J, leaving 4 bases unmatched. The CDR3 region has the DNA TGTGCCAGCAGTTCGGGGACTAGCGGGCACACAGATACGCAGTATTTT. Residues: CASSSGTSGHTDTQYF.

The rearrangement uses TRBV29-1 and TRBJ2-3; tentative D call: TRBD2 (5 bases). Germline V CDR1 and CDR2: SQVTM, ANQGSEA. Trimming cost V 7 bases and J 6 bases, with 11 bases left between them. This CDR3 region has 11 residues. The CDR3 region is CSGVTIDTQYF. The CDR3 bases are TGCAGCGGTGTGACTATCGATACGCAGTATTTT.

The rearrangement uses TRBV5-4 and TRBJ2-2; unclear D gene. The V end lost 0 bases, the J end lost 1 base, and 10 bases lay between the germline ends. Germline CDR1 and CDR2: SGHNT and YYREEE (reference sequence). The CDR3 runs 16 residues. The CDR3 DNA sequence: TGTGCCAGCAGCTTGGATCCCACGAGGAACACCGGGGAGCTGTTTTTT. Its translation: CASSLDPTRNTGELFF.

The chain has TRBV6-6 and TRBJ1-4, with D tentatively TRBD1 (5 bases). The CDR3 covers 16 residues. V was cut by 0 bases and J by 14 bases, with 22 bases left in between. The V gene's germline CDR1 is MNHNY and CDR2 SVGAGI (reference sequence). The CDR3 loop is CASSYSGGEGKLGLFF. The DNA of the CDR3 is TGTGCCAGCAGTTACTCGGGGGGGGAGGGGAAGTTAGGGCTGTTTTTT.

V gene TRBV7-3 combines with J gene TRBJ2-1; TRBD1 agrees at 9 bases. The germline V gene has CDR1 SGHTA and CDR2 FQGTGA. The junction had 5 bases not matched to a gene; V was cut back by 2 bases and J by 3 bases. The CDR3 has 16 amino acids. Here the CDR3 reads CASSLGGGQGYNEQFF. CDR3 in DNA: TGTGCCAGCAGCTTAGGGGGGGGACAGGGCTACAATGAGCAGTTCTTC.

The V call is TRBV10-1, the J call TRBJ2-1; TRBD2 might be the D (6 bases). CDR1 and CDR2 from the germline V gene are WNHNN and SYGVQD (reference sequence). Trimming stripped 5 bases from V and 8 bases from J, with 10 bases between. The CDR3 runs 12 residues. The CDR3 protein is CASSRPGDEQFF. The CDR3, as DNA: TGCGCCAGCAGTAGGCCGGGGGATGAGCAGTTCTTC.